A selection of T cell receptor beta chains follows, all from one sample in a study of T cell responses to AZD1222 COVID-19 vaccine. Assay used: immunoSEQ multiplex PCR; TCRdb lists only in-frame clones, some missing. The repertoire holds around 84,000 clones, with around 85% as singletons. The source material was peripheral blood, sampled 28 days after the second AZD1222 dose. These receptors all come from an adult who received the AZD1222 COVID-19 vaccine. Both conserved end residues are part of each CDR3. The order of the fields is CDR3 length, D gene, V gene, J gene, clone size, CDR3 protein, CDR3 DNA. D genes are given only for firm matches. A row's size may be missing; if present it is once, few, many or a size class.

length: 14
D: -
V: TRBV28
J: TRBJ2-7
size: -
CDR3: CASSLTRFGYEQYF
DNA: TGTGCCAGCAGTTTAACACGGTTCGGCTACGAGCAGTACTTC

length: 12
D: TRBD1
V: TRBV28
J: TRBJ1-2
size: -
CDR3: CASLRGQKGYTF
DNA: TGTGCCAGCTTGAGGGGGCAAAAAGGCTACACCTTC

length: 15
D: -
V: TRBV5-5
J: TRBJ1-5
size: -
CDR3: CASSWGLTSNQPQHF
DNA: TGTGCCAGCAGTTGGGGGCTGACGAGCAATCAGCCCCAGCATTTT

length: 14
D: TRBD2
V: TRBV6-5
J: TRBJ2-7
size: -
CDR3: CASSRSGAGYEQYF
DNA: TGTGCCAGCAGCCGAAGCGGGGCGGGTTACGAGCAGTACTTC

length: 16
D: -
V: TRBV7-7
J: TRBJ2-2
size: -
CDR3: CASSLVFGGDTGELFF
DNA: TGTGCTAGCAGCCTCGTCTTCGGAGGCGACACCGGGGAGCTGTTTTTT

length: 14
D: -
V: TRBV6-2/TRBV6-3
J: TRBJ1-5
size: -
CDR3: CASSYSLGRQPQHF
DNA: TGTGCCAGCAGTTACTCTTTAGGGAGACAGCCCCAGCATTTT

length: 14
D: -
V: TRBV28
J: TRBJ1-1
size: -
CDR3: CASCDQGLNTEAFF
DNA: TGTGCCAGCTGCGACCAGGGGTTGAACACTGAAGCTTTCTTT

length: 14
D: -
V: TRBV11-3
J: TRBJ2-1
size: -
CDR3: CASSLGGPLNEQFF
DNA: TGTGCCAGCAGCTTAGGGGGCCCTCTGAATGAGCAGTTCTTC

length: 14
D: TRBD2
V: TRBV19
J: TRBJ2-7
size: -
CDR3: CASSISGGNYEQYF
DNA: TGTGCCAGTAGTATTAGCGGGGGGAACTACGAGCAGTACTTC

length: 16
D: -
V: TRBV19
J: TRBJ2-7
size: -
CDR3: CASSIETTAFNYEQYF
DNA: TGTGCCAGTAGTATAGAAACGACAGCTTTCAACTACGAGCAGTACTTC

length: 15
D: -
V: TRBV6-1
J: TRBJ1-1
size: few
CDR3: CASSDSYRERTEAFF
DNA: TGTGCCAGCAGTGATTCGTACAGGGAGCGGACTGAAGCTTTCTTT

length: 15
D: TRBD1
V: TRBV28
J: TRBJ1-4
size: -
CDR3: CASSTRQGLDEKLFF
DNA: TGTGCCAGCAGCACAAGACAGGGACTTGATGAAAAACTGTTTTTT

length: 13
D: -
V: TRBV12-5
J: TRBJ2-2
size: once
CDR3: CASGLGYTGELFF
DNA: TGTGCTAGTGGTTTGGGGTACACCGGGGAGCTGTTTTTT

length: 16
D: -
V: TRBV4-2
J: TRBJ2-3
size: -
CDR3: CASSQDKRQGIDTQYF
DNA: TGTGCCAGCAGCCAAGATAAGAGGCAGGGGATAGATACGCAGTATTTT

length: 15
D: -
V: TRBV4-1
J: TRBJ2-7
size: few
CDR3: CASSQDSQGRGEQYF
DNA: TGCGCCAGCAGCCAAGATTCTCAGGGACGGGGCGAGCAGTACTTC

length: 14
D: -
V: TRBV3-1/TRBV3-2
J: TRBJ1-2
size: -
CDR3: CASSQDAGFYGYTF
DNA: TGTGCCAGCAGCCAAGATGCAGGGTTCTATGGCTACACCTTC

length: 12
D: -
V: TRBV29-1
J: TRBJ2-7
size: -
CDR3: CSAGHPEREQYF
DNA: TGCAGCGCTGGGCATCCCGAACGGGAGCAGTACTTC

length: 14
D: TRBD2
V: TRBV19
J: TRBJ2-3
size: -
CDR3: CASSLGREGDTQYF
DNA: TGTGCCAGTAGTTTGGGCAGGGAGGGCGATACGCAGTATTTT

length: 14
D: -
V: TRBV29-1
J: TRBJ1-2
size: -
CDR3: CSVGADTGFYGYTF
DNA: TGCAGCGTTGGGGCGGACACGGGGTTCTATGGCTACACCTTC